Below, 16 T cell receptor beta chains from the same sample are listed, as sequenced in a study of shared clonotypes between healthy human individuals. Generated by immunoSEQ multiplex PCR, the TCRdb table keeps only in-frame clones and is missing some. The sample has millions of clones, 85% to 95% seen once; the top ten hold 0.13%. Sequenced sample: naive CD4+ T cells sorted from blood. Subset of the sample: CD45RA+ positively selected. The source is a man in his late teens or twenties in good health.

For this clone: A much bigger clone sits one base away, suggesting this may be a read error. This sequence joins TRBV7-2 and TRBJ2-5, with D maybe TRBD2 (5 bases). Germline CDR1 reads SGHTA; CDR2 reads FQGNSA. V dropped 3 bases and J dropped 4 bases, with 9 bases sitting between them. There are 13 residues in the CDR3. The DNA for the CDR3 is TGTGCCAGCAGCTTCGGGGTGGGAGAGACCCAGTACTTC. Its protein is CASSFGVGETQYF. Full variable domain (remainder filled in from reference TRBV7-2 and TRBJ2-5): GAGVSQSPSNKVTEKGKDVELRCDPISGHTALYWYRQSLGQGLEFLIYFQGNSAPDKSGLPSDRFSAERTGGSVSTLTIQRTQQEDSAVYLCASSFGVGETQYFGPGTRLLVL.

This clone has just a few counts. J is TRBJ2-7 and V is TRBV10-2; TRBD1 matches at 9 bases. Germline CDR1 is WSHSY and CDR2 is SAAADI. This CDR3 has 16 residues. Trimming removed 1 base from V and 2 bases from J; junction bases left unmatched: 6. CDR3 bases: TGCGCCAGCAGTGAGTTGGGACAGGGTTACACCTACGAGCAGTACTTC. It translates to CASSELGQGYTYEQYF.

Note on this clone: Other DNA sequences in the same sample also yield this CDR3. V usage is TRBV9 and J usage is TRBJ1-6; unclear D gene. CDR3 size: 13 residues. V was cut by 2 bases and J by 10 bases, with 10 bases left in between. Per germline, CDR1 SGDLS and CDR2 YYNGEE. The CDR3 bases are TGTGCCAGCAGCGTTGGCAGTGAATCACCCCTCCACTTT. It is translated as CASSVGSESPLHF.

The rearrangement uses TRBV10-3 and TRBJ1-3; no definite D call. Germline CDR1 is ENHRY and CDR2 is SYGVKD. Trimming removed 7 bases at V and 0 bases at J, with 19 bases between. CDR3 length: 17 amino acids. The CDR3 loop is CAINDFSGGGSGNTIYF. For the CDR3, the DNA is TGTGCCATCAACGACTTTTCCGGCGGCGGCTCTGGAAACACCATATATTTT.

The rearrangement links TRBV13 to TRBJ2-7; 9 nucleotides align to TRBD2. The CDR3 is 16 residues long. V shed 3 bases and J 3 bases; nucleotides not matched to a gene: 9. Germline V gene sequence: CDR1 PRHDT, CDR2 FYEKMQ (reference sequence). CDR3 in amino acids: CASSFPPGGGDYEQYF. For the CDR3, the DNA is TGTGCCAGCAGCTTCCCCCCTGGCGGGGGGGACTACGAGCAGTACTTC.

This clone has a handful of counts. The genes are TRBV30 and TRBJ1-2, with TRBD1 as a possible D gene (6 bases). Per germline, CDR1 GTSNPN and CDR2 SVGIG (reference sequence). The length of the CDR3 is 12 residues. The ends were cut back, 6 bases at V and 11 bases at J, with 19 bases in the middle. The CDR3 loop is CACTLEGGGYTF. CDR3 coding DNA: TGTGCCTGCACCCTCGAGGGGGGTGGTTACACCTTC.

This clone was seen a single time. The rearrangement links TRBV4-1 to TRBJ1-1; no firm D call. Germline CDR1 and CDR2: MGHRA and YSYEKL. CDR3 length: 15 amino acids. The V end was cut by 0 bases, the J end by 10 bases, with 18 bases between. DNA of the CDR3: TGCGCCAGCAGCCAAGATCCGGTAGGGCCGCGGGGAGCTTTCTTT. Translated: CASSQDPVGPRGAFF.

The chain couples TRBV30 to TRBJ2-7, with D perhaps matching TRBD2 (6 bases). The CDR3 consists of 13 residues. CDR1 is GTSNPN, CDR2 SVGIG, per germline (reference sequence). V lost 3 bases, J lost 2 bases, and 11 bases lay in between. CDR3 sequence reads: CAWSGSTPYEQYF. The CDR3 bases are TGTGCCTGGAGCGGGAGCACCCCCTACGAGCAGTACTTC.

The V call is TRBV30, the J call TRBJ1-2, with 8 bases fitting TRBD1. The CDR3 sequence is 12 residues long. The V gene's germline CDR1 is GTSNPN and CDR2 SVGIG (reference sequence). CDR3 sequence (DNA): TGTGCTGTAGACAGGGGAAACTATGGCTACACCTTC. Its translation: CAVDRGNYGYTF.

This sequence joins TRBV4-1 and TRBJ2-7, with D hard to call. Looked up from germline, CDR1 is MGHRA and CDR2 is YSYEKL. The CDR3 extends over 14 amino acids. The V end lost 4 bases, the J end lost 2 bases, and 12 bases lay between the germline ends. CDR3 loop: CASSLIGNPYEQYF. The CDR3 DNA sequence: TGCGCCAGCAGCCTAATAGGGAATCCCTACGAGCAGTACTTC.

The rearrangement joins TRBV28 to TRBJ2-5; possibly TRBD1 or TRBD2 for D (6 bases each). CDR3 length: 16 residues. Germline CDR1 is MDHEN and CDR2 is SYDVKM. V was trimmed by 7 bases and J by 5 bases, leaving 23 bases between them. For the CDR3, the DNA is TGTGCCAGCACCTCCTGGGGGGCGACCCGGGGGGAGACCCAGTACTTC. Protein sequence: CASTSWGATRGETQYF.

This clone was seen at least ten times. V and J are TRBV7-2 and TRBJ2-7; TRBD2 is a possible D gene (5 bases). Germline CDR1 SGHTA, CDR2 FQGNSA. The ends were cut back, 2 bases at V and 4 bases at J, with 12 bases in the middle. CDR3 size: 14 residues. CDR3 nucleotides: TGTGCCAGCAGCTTAACACTAGATTCGTACGAGCAGTACTTC. Translation: CASSLTLDSYEQYF.

CDR3 DNA sequence: TGTGCCAGCAGCTTTGCAGCCCAAGAGACCCAGTACTTC. The encoded protein is CASSFAAQETQYF. The V and J genes are TRBV7-3 and TRBJ2-5, with D hard to call. The V end lost 3 bases, the J end lost 1 base, and 6 bases lay between the germline ends. This CDR3 has 13 amino acids. Germline V CDR1 and CDR2: SGHTA, FQGTGA. Looking up the rest from reference TRBV7-3 and TRBJ2-5 gives the full variable domain: GAGVSQTPSNKVTEKGKYVELRCDPISGHTALYWYRQSLGQGPEFLIYFQGTGAADDSGLPNDRFFAVRPEGSVSTLKIQRTERGDSAVYLCASSFAAQETQYFGPGTRLLVL.

The V and J genes are TRBV2 and TRBJ2-2, with D possibly TRBD2 on 6 matching bases. The CDR3 runs to 14 residues. Germline lookup yields CDR1 SNHLY and CDR2 FYNNEI. Between the trimmed V and J ends, which lost 10 bases and 6 bases, there was a span of 18 bases. The CDR3 region has the DNA TGTGCCACCCGAGGGCCGACTAGTCCCGGGGAGCTGTTTTTT. Protein: CATRGPTSPGELFF.

This clone was detected a few times. The chain combines TRBV4-3 with TRBJ1-5; D might be TRBD1 (6 bases). Between the trimmed V and J ends, which lost 5 bases and 6 bases, there was a span of 14 bases. This CDR3 is built from 14 residues. In germline, CDR1 is LGHNA, CDR2 YSLEER. CDR3 in amino acids: CASSAGTGSQPQHF. CDR3 in DNA: TGCGCCAGCAGCGCAGGCACAGGGAGTCAGCCCCAGCATTTT.

J is TRBJ1-3 and V is TRBV4-3; the match to TRBD1 covers 8 bases. The J segment lost 4 bases and the V segment lost 3 bases, leaving 5 bases of the junction unmatched. This CDR3 is built from 15 residues. Germline V CDR1 and CDR2: LGHNA, YSLEER. The CDR3 coding sequence is TGCGCCAGCAGCCAGGCGGACAGGGTGGGAAACACCATATATTTT. It yields the protein CASSQADRVGNTIYF.